This T cell receptor (beta chain) comes out of a study of T cells in Graves' hyperthyroidism and ophthalmopathy. Study-level findings and limits: Using 13 V-J features, a model discriminated ophthalmopathy from stable hyperthyroidism.

RNA transcripts provided the source from which TCR beta CDR3 regions were amplified. A set of HTBI primers served as the primers for a first-round RT-PCR of the TCR CDR3. TCRdb itself ran the multiplex PCR reads through MiXCR, one entry per CDR3 protein. The sample has approximately 400,000 distinct CDR3 sequences, 15% to 19% seen once; the top ten hold roughly 13%. This clonotype was detected only once. Its antigen is currently unknown. The CDR3 has 16 residues. Germline CDR1 is MNHEY and CDR2 is SVGEGT. The junction had 6 bases not matched to a gene; V was cut back by 2 bases and J by 6 bases. Material: blood. The receptor was isolated from a woman aged 18-29 years with Graves' hyperthyroidism. The chain combines TRBV6-2 or TRBV6-3 with TRBJ2-2, with 10 bases matching TRBD2. For the CDR3, the DNA is TGTGCCAGCAGTTACGAAGCGGGGGGGCCTCCCGGGGAGCTGTTTTTT. The encoded protein is CASSYEAGGPPGELFF.